Listed here are 22 T cell receptor beta chains from one sample, sequenced in a study of T cell responses to AZD1222 COVID-19 vaccine (dated by TCRdb to the early 2020s). The protocol used for the library was the immunoSEQ multiplex PCR assay. TCRdb stores this immuneACCESS table with in-frame sequences only. Part of the clones is absent; in the studies checked, under half of the shortfall reflects unresolved V genes, and no reason is known for the rest. This sample gives approximately 100,000 clones in total; 87% of them show up just once. Of the sample, roughly 12% is held by the ten largest clones. This specimen's time point label, per the study, means: baseline before first vaccination. The sequencing used peripheral blood, collected on day 0 of AZD1222 vaccination. These receptors were obtained from an adult in good health.

This chain joins TRBV5-4 and TRBJ2-7; 8 bases map to TRBD1. With V trimmed by 4 bases and J by 6 bases, 9 bases remained unmatched. In germline, CDR1 is SGHNT, CDR2 YYREEE (reference sequence). The CDR3 has 14 amino acids. CDR3 sequence reads: CASSRDRGSGEQYF. As DNA, the CDR3 is TGTGCCAGCAGCCGCGACAGGGGTTCAGGCGAGCAGTACTTC.

This chain joins TRBV4-2 and TRBJ1-2; unclear D gene. CDR1 LGHNA and CDR2 YNFKEQ come from the germline V gene. Trimming took 0 bases from V and 2 from J, leaving 10 bases between them. This CDR3 contains 15 residues. CDR3 region: CASSQDMGQNYGYTF. The CDR3 DNA follows: TGTGCCAGCAGCCAAGATATGGGCCAGAACTATGGCTACACCTTC.

CDR3 sequence reads: CASSPTTGWRMNSPLHF. The CDR3 region has the DNA TGTGCCAGCAGCCCAACGACAGGGTGGAGGATGAATTCACCCCTCCACTTT. This chain connects TRBV28 to TRBJ1-6, with TRBD1 matching over 7 bases. The V and J ends lost 6 bases and 7 bases, in that order; junction bases with no gene match: 15. The CDR3 loop spans 17 amino acids. CDR1 and CDR2 from the germline V gene are MDHEN and SYDVKM.

This rearrangement joins TRBV6-6 to TRBJ2-1, with TRBD2 matching 10 bases. This CDR3 comprises 16 residues. Per the germline V gene, CDR1 is MNHNY and CDR2 is SVGAGI (reference sequence). V dropped 6 bases and J dropped 0; count of bases not matched to a gene: 5. In DNA, the CDR3 is TGTGCCAGCAGGGGCGGACTAGCGGACTCCTACAATGAGCAGTTCTTC. It yields the protein CASRGGLADSYNEQFF.

The chain uses TRBV6-2 or TRBV6-3 and TRBJ2-1; no firm D call. The V gene lost 2 bases and the J gene lost 9 bases, with 8 bases spanning the gap. The CDR3 loop spans 12 amino acids. The germline gives CDR1 MNHEY, CDR2 SVGEGT. The CDR3 DNA sequence: TGTGCCAGCAGTTACCTAGAGCGTGAGCAGTTCTTC. Protein sequence: CASSYLEREQFF.

The CDR3 region has the DNA TGTGCCAGCAGTACTTTAAGCCGGGACAGGGGGCGCTTCGGCGGCTACACCTTC. It encodes CASSTLSRDRGRFGGYTF. The V gene is TRBV6-2 or TRBV6-3, the J gene TRBJ1-2; 12 bases align to TRBD1. CDR1 is MNHEY, CDR2 SVGEGT, per germline. The CDR3 has 18 amino acids. The V gene end was trimmed by 5 bases and the J gene end by 8 bases; junction bases not matched to a gene: 18.

This clone has a single count. The chain combines TRBV24-1 with TRBJ2-4; 9 bases map to TRBD1. This CDR3 comprises 24 residues. Germline CDR1 and CDR2: KGHDR and SFDVKD. V lost 4 bases, J lost 8 bases, and 35 bases stayed unmatched. CDR3 sequence: CATSDLRTGDGWGPLFLVRDIQYF. CDR3 coding DNA: TGTGCCACCAGTGACCTCCGGACAGGGGATGGTTGGGGTCCGTTATTCCTTGTCCGGGACATTCAGTACTTC.

In the case of this clone: The junction departs from germline at one end; a sequencing error may be responsible. The chain's CDR3 is CASSPPGGNPPQHF. CDR3 sequence (DNA): TGTGCCAGCTCACCACCGGGAGGGAATCCGCCCCAGCATTTT. The chain has TRBV18 and TRBJ1-5; D is undetermined. CDR3 length: 14 amino acids. The V gene's germline CDR1 is KGHSH and CDR2 LQKENI.

This clone was seen more than once but under ten times. This sequence joins TRBV5-4 and TRBJ2-7; 10 bases line up with TRBD2. This CDR3 is 14 amino acids long. The ends lost 1 base at V and 5 bases at J; junction bases unmatched: 3. Germline CDR1 is SGHNT and CDR2 is YYREEE (reference sequence). The CDR3 here is CASSLTSGINEQYF. The CDR3, as DNA: TGTGCCAGCAGCTTGACTAGCGGGATAAACGAGCAGTACTTC.

The gene calls are TRBV11-2 and TRBJ2-3, with D perhaps TRBD1 (6 bases). Germline CDR1 is SGHAT and CDR2 is FQNNGV. The V gene lost 5 bases and the J gene lost 0 bases, with 15 bases spanning the gap. The CDR3 length is 16 residues. This CDR3 reads CASSPGTLLSTDTQYF. In DNA form, the CDR3 reads TGTGCCAGCAGCCCAGGGACACTACTTAGCACAGATACGCAGTATTTT.

The genes are TRBV11-2 and TRBJ2-1; D may be TRBD1 or TRBD2 (6 bases each). This CDR3 region has 14 residues. CDR1 SGHAT and CDR2 FQNNGV come from the germline V gene. V was trimmed by 1 base and J by 9 bases, leaving 13 bases between them. CDR3 nucleotides: TGTGCCAGCAGCTTAGGGATAGGGGGGATTGAGCAGTTCTTC. This codes for CASSLGIGGIEQFF.

This sequence joins TRBV5-1 and TRBJ1-6; TRBD1 matches 7 bases. Losses at the gene ends were 0 bases for V and 7 bases for J; bases not matched to a gene: 4. Germline V gives CDR1 SGHRS, CDR2 YFSETQ. This CDR3 has 15 residues. This CDR3 is CASSLAGQFNSPLHF. The CDR3 DNA is TGCGCCAGCAGCTTGGCGGGACAGTTCAATTCACCCCTCCACTTT.

Comment on this clone: A junction end diverges from the germline sequence, so it may reflect a read error. The chain has TRBV18 and TRBJ2-3, with 10 bases fitting TRBD1. The CDR3 covers 15 residues. Germline V gene data show CDR1 as KGHSH and CDR2 as LQKENI. CDR3 bases: TGTGCCAGCTCAACACCGGGACAGGGGATAGATACGCAGTATTTT. Translation gives CASSTPGQGIDTQYF.

This rearrangement joins TRBV7-2 to TRBJ2-1; 9 positions match TRBD1. The V gene's germline CDR1 is SGHTA and CDR2 FQGNSA. The CDR3 is 16 amino acids. Trimming cost V 4 bases and J 5 bases; bases outside gene matches: 9. CDR3 coding DNA: TGTGCCAGCAGCTCCTCGACAGGGGGTGGGCACAATGAGCAGTTCTTC. As protein: CASSSSTGGGHNEQFF.

The chain uses TRBV29-1 and TRBJ2-1, with 7 nucleotides matching TRBD2. V dropped 6 bases and J dropped 6; count of bases not matched to a gene: 8. This CDR3 region has 13 residues. Germline CDR1 and CDR2: SQVTM and ANQGSEA. The CDR3 coding sequence is TGCAGCGTGTACGGTTGGGGGGGCAATGAGCAGTTCTTC. This translates into CSVYGWGGNEQFF.

The CDR3 spells CASSDQGLVGNTIYF. CDR3 sequence (DNA): TGTGCCAGCAGTGATCAGGGTCTTGTCGGAAACACCATATATTTT. The genes are TRBV27 and TRBJ1-3; possible D gene TRBD1, 5 bases. Deletions cut 5 bases from V and 4 bases from J, with 15 bases between. CDR3 length equals 15 residues. From germline, CDR1 is MNHEY and CDR2 SMNVEV (reference sequence).

The chain has TRBV14 and TRBJ2-6; the D is unclear. Trimming stripped 5 bases from V and 1 base from J, with 9 bases between. This CDR3 has 15 residues. From germline, CDR1 is SGHDN and CDR2 FVKESK. The CDR3 reads CASSEIGSGANVLTF. The CDR3, as DNA: TGTGCCAGCAGCGAGATAGGGTCTGGGGCCAACGTCCTGACTTTC.

V usage is TRBV11-2 and J usage is TRBJ2-7; D assignment may be TRBD1 or TRBD2 (6 bases each). Germline CDR1 SGHAT, CDR2 FQNNGV. The CDR3 loop spans 18 amino acids. Trimming took off 4 bases at V and 3 bases at J, with 25 bases between the two ends. CDR3 bases: TGTGCCAGCAGCTCCCGAAGGGGGGCAGAATCATATTACTACGAGCAGTACTTC. This encodes CASSSRRGAESYYYEQYF.

The rearrangement links TRBV7-3 to TRBJ2-3; TRBD1 agrees at 7 bases. Looked up from germline, CDR1 is SGHTA and CDR2 is FQGTGA. The ends lost 3 bases at V and 5 bases at J; junction bases unmatched: 8. The CDR3 length is 15 residues. Here the CDR3 DNA reads TGTGCCAGCAGCTTTCAGACAGGGCCCAGAGATACGCAGTATTTT. This gives the protein CASSFQTGPRDTQYF.

The chain has TRBV14 and TRBJ2-1, with 8 nucleotides matching TRBD1. The V gene end was trimmed by 4 bases and the J gene end by 2 bases; junction bases not matched to a gene: 4. CDR1 is SGHDN and CDR2 is FVKESK in the germline V gene. This CDR3 comprises 15 residues. In DNA, the CDR3 is TGTGCCAGCAGCCGGCACAGGGGGACCTACAATGAGCAGTTCTTC. Translation gives CASSRHRGTYNEQFF. Full variable domain (rest looked up from reference TRBV14 and TRBJ2-1): EAGVTQFPSHSVIEKGQTVTLRCDPISGHDNLYWYRRVMGKEIKFLLHFVKESKQDESGMPNNRFLAERTGGTYSTLKVQPAELEDSGVYFCASSRHRGTYNEQFFGPGTRLTVL.

This chain connects TRBV10-3 to TRBJ2-7, with 7 bases that match TRBD1. Germline values: CDR1 ENHRY, CDR2 SYGVKD. CDR3 length: 12 residues. Trimming at V came to 6 bases and at J to 6 bases, leaving 5 bases not matched to a gene. The CDR3 loop is CAISPGQIEQYF. As DNA, the CDR3 is TGTGCCATCAGCCCGGGACAGATCGAGCAGTACTTC.

The chain uses TRBV20-1 and TRBJ1-2; 8 nucleotides align to TRBD1. The CDR3 consists of 12 residues. V lost 3 bases, J lost 8 bases, and 5 bases stayed unmatched. The germline CDR1 and CDR2 sequences are DFQATT and SNEGSKA (reference sequence). For the CDR3, the DNA is TGCAGTGCTAGTGAACAGGGGGTGGGCTACACCTTC. Encoded protein: CSASEQGVGYTF.